A selection of T cell receptor beta chains follows, all from one sample in a study of T cell responses to AZD1222 COVID-19 vaccine. Clones were read by immunoSEQ multiplex PCR, and TCRdb kept only the in-frame ones, dropping some. The repertoire includes 150,000 to 200,000 clones, approximately 92% of them detected once, and more than 9% sits in the top ten. The sample here was peripheral blood, taken on day 0 of AZD1222 vaccination. The receptors derive from an adult in good health. Both conserved end residues are part of each CDR3. D genes are given only for firm matches. The size entry is marked missing in some rows and otherwise reads once, few, many or a size class.

size	V	D	J	CDR3	DNA
.	TRBV19	.	TRBJ1-2	CASSIDGSDYGYTF	TGTGCCAGTAGTATAGATGGCAGCGACTATGGCTACACCTTC
few	TRBV6-4	.	TRBJ2-2	CASSENSQGGPGELFF	TGTGCCAGCAGTGAGAACTCTCAGGGTGGTCCCGGGGAGCTGTTTTTT
.	TRBV10-3	.	TRBJ1-5	CAISNTGLEQPQHF	TGTGCCATCAGTAATACAGGGTTGGAACAGCCCCAGCATTTT
once	TRBV4-1	.	TRBJ2-1	CASSQDQGGGALANEQFF	TGCGCCAGCAGCCAAGATCAGGGAGGGGGGGCGCTAGCAAATGAGCAGTTCTTC
.	TRBV28	.	TRBJ2-2	CASSLDTGELFF	TGTGCCAGCAGTCTGGACACCGGGGAGCTGTTTTTT
.	TRBV5-1	.	TRBJ1-1	CASSLAANTEAFF	TGCGCCAGCAGCTTAGCAGCAAACACTGAAGCTTTCTTT
.	TRBV7-8	.	TRBJ1-1	CASSSGQWNTEAFF	TGTGCCAGCAGCTCCGGACAGTGGAACACTGAAGCTTTCTTT
.	TRBV18	.	TRBJ2-5	CASSPLFQETQYF	TGTGCCAGCTCACCATTGTTCCAAGAGACCCAGTACTTC
.	TRBV4-3	TRBD1	TRBJ1-5	CASSPDRASNQPQHF	TGCGCCAGCAGCCCAGACAGGGCTAGCAATCAGCCCCAGCATTTT
.	TRBV5-1	.	TRBJ2-3	CASSLSGSTDTQYF	TGCGCCAGCAGCCTTAGCGGAAGCACAGATACGCAGTATTTT
.	TRBV7-3	TRBD1	TRBJ2-5	CASSLGTGRKETQYF	TGTGCCAGCAGCTTGGGGACAGGGAGAAAAGAGACCCAGTACTTC
.	TRBV19	TRBD1	TRBJ2-5	CASSRIGQEETQYF	TGTGCCAGTAGTAGAATCGGACAGGAAGAGACCCAGTACTTC
once	TRBV7-9	TRBD2	TRBJ2-3	CATRRGGGADTQYF	TGTGCTACGCGTCGCGGGGGAGGGGCAGATACGCAGTATTTT
.	TRBV5-4	.	TRBJ2-2	CASSTPGPPPGELFF	TGTGCCAGCAGCACCCCGGGACCACCACCCGGGGAGCTGTTTTTT
.	TRBV21-1	.	TRBJ1-6	CASSKVEYNSPLHF	TGTGCCAGCAGCAAAGTTGAGTATAATTCACCCCTCCACTTT
.	TRBV5-6	TRBD1	TRBJ1-6	CASSLAGTGVSPLHF	TGTGCCAGCAGCTTGGCCGGGACAGGGGTATCACCCCTCCACTTT
.	TRBV11-3	.	TRBJ2-5	CASSSSMRETQYF	TGTGCCAGCAGCTCCTCAATGCGAGAGACCCAGTACTTC
once	TRBV18	.	TRBJ1-2	CASSPRRDTTNYGYTF	TGTGCCAGCTCACCACGCCGGGACACAACTAACTATGGCTACACCTTC
.	TRBV2	.	TRBJ1-2	CAITRGADYGYTF	TGTGCCATCACCCGAGGGGCGGACTATGGCTACACCTTC
medium-sized	TRBV4-1	.	TRBJ1-1	CASSQDNANTEAFF	TGCGCCAGCAGCCAAGATAACGCGAACACTGAAGCTTTCTTT
.	TRBV6-5	.	TRBJ1-2	CASSYDPEYNYGYTF	TGTGCCAGCAGTTACGACCCTGAATACAACTATGGCTACACCTTC
.	TRBV7-9	.	TRBJ1-2	CASSRLDQLAFYGYTF	TGTGCCAGCAGCCGACTCGATCAATTAGCCTTCTATGGCTACACCTTC
once	TRBV9	TRBD1	TRBJ1-1	CASSPGQGAWTEAFF	TGTGCCAGCAGCCCTGGACAGGGGGCTTGGACTGAAGCTTTCTTT
.	TRBV7-2	TRBD1	TRBJ2-1	CASSPYRGENEQFF	TGTGCCAGCAGCCCGTACAGGGGAGAGAATGAGCAGTTCTTC
.	TRBV11-2	.	TRBJ1-3	CASSRRSSGNTIYF	TGTGCCAGCAGCCGGCGTAGTTCTGGAAACACCATATATTTT
once	TRBV6-4	.	TRBJ2-2	CASSGGVDTGELFF	TGTGCCAGCAGTGGGGGGGTCGACACCGGGGAGCTGTTTTTT
.	TRBV9	.	TRBJ1-2	CASGPSWDYGYTF	TGTGCCAGCGGACCCTCATGGGACTATGGCTACACCTTC
.	TRBV10-2	.	TRBJ1-1	CASSDLGITEAFF	TGCGCCAGCAGTGACCTGGGGATCACTGAAGCTTTCTTT
.	TRBV12-5	.	TRBJ2-2	CASGFSPGPQRAGELFF	TGTGCTAGTGGTTTTAGCCCGGGACCTCAAAGGGCCGGGGAGCTGTTTTTT